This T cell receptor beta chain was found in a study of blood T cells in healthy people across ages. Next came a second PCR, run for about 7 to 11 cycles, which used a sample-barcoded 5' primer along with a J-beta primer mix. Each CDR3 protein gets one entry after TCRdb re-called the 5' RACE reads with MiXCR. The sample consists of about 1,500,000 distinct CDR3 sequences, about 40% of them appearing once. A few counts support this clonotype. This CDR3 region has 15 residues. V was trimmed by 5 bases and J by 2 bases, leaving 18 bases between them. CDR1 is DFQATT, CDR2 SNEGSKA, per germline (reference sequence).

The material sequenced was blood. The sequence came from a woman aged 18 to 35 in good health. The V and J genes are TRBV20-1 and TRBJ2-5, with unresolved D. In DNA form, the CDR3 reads TGCAGTGCTGGCGGTCACGGAGCCCTGCAAGAGACCCAGTACTTC. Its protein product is CSAGGHGALQETQYF.